Below, one T cell receptor beta chain is given with its context. Its antigen remains unknown. Extraction of total RNA was performed on unfractionated whole blood. The sample originates from a study of human T cells and chemical hapten exposure. Study-level information: Variability of per-sample TCR yields stemmed mainly from small differences in pooled library volume. Study-wide points: TCRs exceeding a frequency of 1 in 1000 stayed unchanged under DPC sensitization.

Library preparation tagged each individual cDNA molecule with a unique molecular identifier. In the source study's methods: Counting gave a median of 95,638 TCRs per sample, with values ranging from about 23,224 to 690,600. In TCRdb, the 5' RACE reads were re-called with MiXCR into one record per CDR3 protein. None of the V and J calls come from the authors' own analysis; TCRdb made them. The sample shows under 85,000 distinct CDR3 sequences, about 7.7% of them seen only once. This CDR3 has 15 amino acids. V shed 5 bases and J 7 bases; nucleotides not matched to a gene: 11. In germline, CDR1 is SGHVS, CDR2 FNYEAQ.

This chain joins TRBV7-6 and TRBJ2-1, with 7 bases fitting TRBD2. The receptor was isolated from a male donor in good health. CDR3 in amino acids: CASSPFTGGGNEQFF. In DNA form, the CDR3 reads TGTGCCAGCAGCCCCTTTACGGGGGGTGGGAATGAGCAGTTCTTC.